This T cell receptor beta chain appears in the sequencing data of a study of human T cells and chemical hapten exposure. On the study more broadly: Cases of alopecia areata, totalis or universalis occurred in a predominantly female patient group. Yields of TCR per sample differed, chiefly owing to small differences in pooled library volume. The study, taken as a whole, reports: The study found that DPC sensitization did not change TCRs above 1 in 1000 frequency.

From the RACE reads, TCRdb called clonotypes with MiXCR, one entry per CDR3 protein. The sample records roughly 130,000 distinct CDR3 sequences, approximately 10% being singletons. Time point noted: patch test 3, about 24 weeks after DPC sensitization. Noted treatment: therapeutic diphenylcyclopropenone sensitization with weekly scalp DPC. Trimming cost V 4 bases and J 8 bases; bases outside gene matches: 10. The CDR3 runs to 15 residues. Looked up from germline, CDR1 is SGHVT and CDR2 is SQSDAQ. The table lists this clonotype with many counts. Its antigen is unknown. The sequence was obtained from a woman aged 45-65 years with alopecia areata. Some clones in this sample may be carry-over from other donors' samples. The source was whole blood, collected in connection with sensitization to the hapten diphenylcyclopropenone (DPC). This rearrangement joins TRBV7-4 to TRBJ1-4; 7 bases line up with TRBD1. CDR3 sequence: CASSYRDSNGEKLFF. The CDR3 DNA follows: TGTGCCAGCAGCTACCGGGACAGTAATGGAGAAAAACTGTTTTTT.